This T cell receptor beta chain emerged from a study of sequential checkpoint blockade in melanoma. Treatment reported: randomized to nivolumab then ipilimumab (arm A) or the reverse (arm B). From thawed PBMCs, live CD3+CD8+ cells negative for CD19 and CD56 were sorted. The germline CDR1 and CDR2 sequences are SGHTA and FQGTGA. V was clipped by 6 bases and J by 4 bases; unmatched bases: 4. The CDR3 loop spans 15 amino acids. Profiled with immunoSEQ multiplex PCR; TCRdb holds only in-frame clones, not every one. The data hold about 28,000 clones, with roughly 77% observed a single time. The chain combines TRBV7-3 with TRBJ2-2; 11 nucleotides align to TRBD2. The source of this sequence is a human donor with melanoma. This sample comprised CD8+ T cells sorted from blood (inferred from file names), obtained from a patient given nivolumab and ipilimumab in sequence. The CDR3 loop is CASSHSGGATGELFF. The CDR3 bases are TGTGCCAGCAGTCATAGCGGGGGGGCCACCGGGGAGCTGTTTTTT.